The 9 T cell receptor beta chains below come from one sample, sequenced in a study of T cell repertoires in cytomegalovirus infection. For these TCRs, the target antigens are not known. MiXCR, applied by TCRdb to the reads, yields one record per CDR3 protein. The repertoire holds about 700,000 distinct CDR3 sequences, with around a third as singletons. Sample: cultured PBMCs, taken from culture after CMV antigen stimulation. These receptors were taken from a human donor in good health (CMV status not recorded). Some clones in this sample may be carry-over from other donors' samples.

The chain is built from TRBV27 and TRBJ2-7, with D unresolved. Germline CDR1 MNHEY, CDR2 SMNVEV (reference sequence). The CDR3 spans 14 residues. Trimming removed 6 bases at V and 2 bases at J, with 14 bases between. The DNA of the CDR3 is TGTGCCAGCAGGGACGGTGGCCTAACCTACGAGCAGTACTTC. This encodes CASRDGGLTYEQYF.

The CDR3 DNA reads TGTGCCAGCACCCCGGATGGCTCCTACAATGAGCAGTTCTTC. It yields the protein CASTPDGSYNEQFF. J is TRBJ2-1 and V is TRBV28; D call uncertain. Trimming stripped 7 bases from V and 0 bases from J, with 10 bases between. The CDR3 is made up of 14 amino acids. CDR1 and CDR2 from the germline V gene are MDHEN and SYDVKM.

The V and J genes are TRBV7-9 and TRBJ1-1, with unresolved D. Trimming took off 6 bases at V and 1 base at J, with 9 bases between the two ends. The length of the CDR3 is 13 residues. Germline lookup yields CDR1 SEHNR and CDR2 FQNEAQ (reference sequence). CDR3 in amino acids: CASRPAWNTEAFF. The CDR3 nucleotides are TGTGCCAGCAGACCTGCGTGGAACACTGAAGCTTTCTTT.

This clonotype has at least ten counts. CDR3 DNA: TGTGCCAGCAGCTCTCGGACAGGGGGGTATTCACCCCTCCACTTT. Residues: CASSSRTGGYSPLHF. The gene calls are TRBV7-8 and TRBJ1-6; 10 positions match TRBD1. The germline V gene encodes CDR1 SGHVS and CDR2 FQNEAQ. The CDR3 is 15 residues long. Losses at the gene ends were 4 bases for V and 8 bases for J; bases not matched to a gene: 5.

This clonotype has just a few counts. V and J are TRBV6-1 and TRBJ2-5; 15 nucleotides agree with TRBD2. The CDR3 length is 16 residues. Germline V gene data show CDR1 as MNHNS and CDR2 as SASEGT. With 3 bases clipped from V and 2 bases from J, the junction kept 1 base outside the gene matches. This chain's CDR3 is CASSEGLAGGQETQYF. Written as DNA, the CDR3 is TGTGCCAGCAGTGAGGGACTAGCGGGGGGTCAAGAGACCCAGTACTTC.

The chain recombines TRBV28 with TRBJ1-1; D gene ambiguous. CDR1 and CDR2 (germline): MDHEN, SYDVKM. Trimming cost V 4 bases and J 5 bases, with 11 bases left between them. The CDR3 has 13 amino acids. The CDR3 here is CASSCVGFTEAFF. The CDR3 DNA reads TGTGCCAGCAGTTGTGTGGGTTTTACTGAAGCTTTCTTT.

The table lists this clonotype with many counts. This chain links TRBV7-2 with TRBJ1-4, with 8 bases lining up with TRBD1. V lost 5 bases and J lost 7; bases outside the gene matches: 3. The CDR3 consists of 13 residues. Germline CDR1 is SGHTA and CDR2 is FQGNSA. This CDR3 is CASSGDRGEKLFF. CDR3 bases: TGTGCCAGCAGCGGAGACAGGGGTGAAAAACTGTTTTTT.

This chain uses TRBV29-1 with TRBJ2-5; 10 nucleotides match TRBD1. V shed 0 bases, J shed 5 bases, and the junction held 9 bases outside the gene matches. This CDR3 is 16 amino acids long. Per the germline V gene, CDR1 is SQVTM and CDR2 is ANQGSEA. In nucleotides, the CDR3 is TGCAGCGTTGAAGATCCGCGACAGGGGGCGCGGGAGACCCAGTACTTC. Amino acids: CSVEDPRQGARETQYF.

This clonotype was counted a few times. This chain joins TRBV6-4 and TRBJ1-3, with no clear D. Trimming shortened V by 5 bases and J by 2 bases, and 10 bases separated the two germline ends. The germline V gene encodes CDR1 MRHNA and CDR2 SNTAGT. The CDR3 sequence is 14 residues long. CDR3 loop: CASSTLHPGNTIYF. DNA for the CDR3: TGTGCCAGCAGTACTCTCCACCCTGGAAACACCATATATTTT.